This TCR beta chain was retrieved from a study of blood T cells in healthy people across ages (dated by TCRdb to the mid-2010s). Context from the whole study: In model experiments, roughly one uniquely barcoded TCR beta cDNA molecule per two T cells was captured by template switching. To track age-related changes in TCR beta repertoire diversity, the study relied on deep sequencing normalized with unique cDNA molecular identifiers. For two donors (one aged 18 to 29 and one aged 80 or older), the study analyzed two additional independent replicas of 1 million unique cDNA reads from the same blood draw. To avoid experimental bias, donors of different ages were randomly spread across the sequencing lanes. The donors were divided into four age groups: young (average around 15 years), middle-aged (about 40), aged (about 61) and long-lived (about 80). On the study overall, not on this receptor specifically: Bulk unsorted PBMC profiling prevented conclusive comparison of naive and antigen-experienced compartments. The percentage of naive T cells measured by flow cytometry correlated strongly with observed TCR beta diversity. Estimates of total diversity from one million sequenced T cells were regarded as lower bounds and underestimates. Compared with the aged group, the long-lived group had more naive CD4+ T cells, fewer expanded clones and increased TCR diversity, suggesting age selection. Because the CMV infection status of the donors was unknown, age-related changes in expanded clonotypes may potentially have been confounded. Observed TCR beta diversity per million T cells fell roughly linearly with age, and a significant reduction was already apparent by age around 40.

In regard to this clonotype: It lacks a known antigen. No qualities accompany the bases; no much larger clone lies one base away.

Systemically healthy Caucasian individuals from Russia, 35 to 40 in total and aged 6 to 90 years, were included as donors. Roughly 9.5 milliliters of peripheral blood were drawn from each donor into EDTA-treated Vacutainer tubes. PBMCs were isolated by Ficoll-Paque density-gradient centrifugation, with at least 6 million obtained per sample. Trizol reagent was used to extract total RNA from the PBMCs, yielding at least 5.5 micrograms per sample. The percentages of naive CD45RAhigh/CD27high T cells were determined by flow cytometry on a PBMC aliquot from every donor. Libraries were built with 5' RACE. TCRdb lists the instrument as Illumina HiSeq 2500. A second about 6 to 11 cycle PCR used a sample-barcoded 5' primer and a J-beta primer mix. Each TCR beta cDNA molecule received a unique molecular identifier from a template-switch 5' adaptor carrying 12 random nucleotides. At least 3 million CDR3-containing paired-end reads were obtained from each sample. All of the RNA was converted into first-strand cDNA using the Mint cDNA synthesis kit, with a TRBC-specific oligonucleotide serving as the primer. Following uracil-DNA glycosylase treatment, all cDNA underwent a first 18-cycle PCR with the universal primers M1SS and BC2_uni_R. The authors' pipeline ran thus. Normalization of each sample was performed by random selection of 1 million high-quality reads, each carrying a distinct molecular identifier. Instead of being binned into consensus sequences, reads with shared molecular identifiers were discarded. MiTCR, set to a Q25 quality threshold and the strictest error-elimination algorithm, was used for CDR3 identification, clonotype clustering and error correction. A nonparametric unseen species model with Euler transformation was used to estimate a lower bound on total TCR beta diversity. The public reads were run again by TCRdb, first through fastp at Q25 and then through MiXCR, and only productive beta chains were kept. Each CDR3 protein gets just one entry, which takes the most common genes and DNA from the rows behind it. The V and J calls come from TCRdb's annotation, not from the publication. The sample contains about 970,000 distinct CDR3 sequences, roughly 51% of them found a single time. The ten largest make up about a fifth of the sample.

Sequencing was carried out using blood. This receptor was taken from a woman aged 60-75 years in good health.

The CDR3 here reads CASSDYREGTQYF. The DNA is as follows: TGCGCCAGCAGTGATTACAGGGAAGGGACCCAGTACTTC. The rearranged chain carries TRBV10-2 and TRBJ2-5; the D segment could be TRBD1, given 6 matching bases. CDR1 is given as WSHSY and CDR2 as SAAADI, both from the germline V gene. Inclusive of the bounding cysteine and phenylalanine, the CDR3 is 13 residues long. Here the CDR3 DNA is all that survives: 39 bases in frame from base 1. V is shortened by 3 bases, J by 7 bases, and the region joining them spans 12 bases.